The next 26 T cell receptor beta chains were all read from a single sample in a study of T-cell memory formation after mild COVID-19. TCRdb independently ran MiXCR on the 5' RACE reads; one entry per CDR3 protein. The table lists 300,000 to 400,000 distinct CDR3 sequences, about a sixth of them singletons. The sequencing sample was made of PBMCs or a T cell subset sorted from them (not recorded which). The origin of the receptors is a young man who had mild COVID-19 (a few samples of this study predate the infection). Cell type and time point are not known.

CDR3 coding DNA: TGTGCCAGCAGTTACTTTTCAGGCTACGAGCAGTACTTC. It yields the protein CASSYFSGYEQYF. The chain is built from TRBV6-5 and TRBJ2-7; no firm D call. V gave up 1 base and J gave up 3 bases, with 7 bases separating them. Germline V gene lookup returns CDR1 MNHEY and CDR2 SVGAGI. This CDR3 comprises 13 residues.

This clonotype was seen a handful of times. CDR3 nucleotide sequence: TGCAGCGTTCGAGGAAGGCTCAACACCGGGGAGCTGTTTTTT. Amino acid sequence: CSVRGRLNTGELFF. The chain combines TRBV29-1 with TRBJ2-2; D call uncertain. CDR3 length: 14 amino acids. With 5 bases removed from V and 2 bases from J, the gap between germline ends came to 12 bases. Germline-derived CDR1 and CDR2 are SQVTM and ANQGSEA.

This chain links TRBV6-6 with TRBJ1-6; D unclear. CDR3 length: 14 amino acids. V lost 10 bases, J lost 8 bases, and 18 bases lay in between. CDR1 and CDR2 (germline): MNHNY, SVGAGI (reference sequence). Written as DNA, the CDR3 is TGTGCCACCGGCAAGAGGAGAGGCGATTCACCCCTCCACTTT. Its protein product is CATGKRRGDSPLHF.

V is TRBV14 and J is TRBJ2-2; 8 bases agree with TRBD2. The junction had 8 bases not matched to a gene; V was cut back by 2 bases and J by 6 bases. This CDR3 spans 16 amino acids. Looked up from germline, CDR1 is SGHDN and CDR2 is FVKESK. The CDR3 loop is CASSQFRGGPAGELFF. DNA for the CDR3: TGTGCCAGCAGCCAATTCCGGGGGGGCCCGGCCGGGGAGCTGTTTTTT.

V and J are TRBV4-1 and TRBJ2-7; no clear D gene. Germline loops: CDR1 MGHRA, CDR2 YSYEKL. This CDR3 region has 15 residues. V lost 1 base to trimming and J lost 2 bases, with 12 bases between them. The CDR3 coding sequence is TGCGCCAGCAGCCAAGCGGTATACGCGACCTACGAGCAGTACTTC. Translated: CASSQAVYATYEQYF.

The chain employs TRBV20-1 and TRBJ1-6, with D maybe TRBD1 (5 bases). The CDR3 sequence is 14 residues long. The V and J ends lost 5 bases and 6 bases respectively, with 14 bases between them. Germline values: CDR1 DFQATT, CDR2 SNEGSKA (reference sequence). The CDR3 region is CSAREGLSNSPLHF. The DNA of the CDR3 is TGCAGTGCTCGGGAGGGGTTGAGTAATTCACCCCTCCACTTT.

V and J are TRBV2 and TRBJ2-7; 7 bases fit TRBD1. The CDR3 has 13 amino acids. The V segment lost 9 bases and the J segment 6 bases; nucleotides outside the gene matches: 11. CDR1 and CDR2 (germline): SNHLY, FYNNEI. The CDR3 coding sequence is TGTGCCAGTACCTCTTCGACAGGGTCCGAGCAGTACGTC. Encoded protein: CASTSSTGSEQYV.

The gene calls are TRBV7-6 and TRBJ2-5, with D perhaps TRBD1 (6 bases). This CDR3 has 17 amino acids. The V gene lost 5 bases and the J gene lost 1 base, with 20 bases spanning the gap. CDR1 is SGHVS and CDR2 is FNYEAQ in the germline V gene. In nucleotides, the CDR3 is TGTGCCAGCAGCCAAGTAGTCAGGGGAAACTTCCAAGAGACCCAGTACTTC. Translated: CASSQVVRGNFQETQYF.

This clonotype was detected only a few times. The J gene is TRBJ1-1, the V gene TRBV5-1; 9 bases fit TRBD1. The CDR3 totals 14 residues. The V and J ends lost 0 bases and 7 bases, in that order; junction bases with no gene match: 4. Per germline, CDR1 SGHRS and CDR2 YFSETQ. The CDR3, as DNA: TGCGCCAGCAGCTTGGTAGGACAGGGGCATGAAGCTTTCTTT. It encodes CASSLVGQGHEAFF.

The V and J genes are TRBV19 and TRBJ2-5; perhaps TRBD2 as D (5 bases). V lost 4 bases and J 5 bases, leaving 14 bases between the germline ends. The length of the CDR3 is 14 residues. Germline-derived CDR1 and CDR2 are LNHDA and SQIVND (reference sequence). The CDR3 spells CASSTLGLAETQYF. The CDR3 DNA reads TGTGCCAGTAGTACGCTAGGATTAGCGGAGACCCAGTACTTC.

This chain joins TRBV5-6 and TRBJ2-7; 11 bases are shared with TRBD1. The CDR3 sequence is 14 residues long. V lost 4 bases and J lost 9; bases outside the gene matches: 9. CDR1 and CDR2 from the germline V gene are SGHDT and YYEEEE. CDR3 sequence (DNA): TGTGCCAGCAGCGTTGGACAGGGGGCGCTGGCGCAGTACGTC. Encoded protein: CASSVGQGALAQYV.

This clonotype appeared many times. The chain carries TRBV10-1 and TRBJ1-1; tentatively, D is TRBD1 (6 bases). This CDR3 contains 14 residues. Germline V gene sequence: CDR1 WNHNN, CDR2 SYGVQD (reference sequence). The germline V and J ends were trimmed by 4 bases and 5 bases, with 14 bases remaining between them. The CDR3 coding sequence is TGCGCCAGCAGTGGGAATCCTACAGGGACTGAAGCTTTCTTT. The encoded protein is CASSGNPTGTEAFF.

The table lists this clonotype with a few counts. The rearrangement uses TRBV15 and TRBJ1-3; D not certain. The CDR3 length is 14 residues. The germline V gene encodes CDR1 LNHNV and CDR2 YYDKDF (reference sequence). Trimming removed 0 bases at V and 2 bases at J, with 5 bases between. CDR3: CATSREGTGNTIYF. The CDR3 DNA is TGTGCCACCAGCAGAGAAGGGACTGGAAACACCATATATTTT. The entire variable domain, with the rest obtained from reference TRBV15 and TRBJ1-3, is as follows: DAMVIQNPRYQVTQFGKPVTLSCSQTLNHNVMYWYQQKSSQAPKLLFHYYDKDFNNEADTPDNFQSRRPNTSFCFLDIRSPGLGDTAMYLCATSREGTGNTIYFGEGSWLTVV.

The J gene is TRBJ2-1, the V gene TRBV4-3; 7 bases line up with TRBD2. The CDR3 is 18 amino acids. Looked up from germline, CDR1 is LGHNA and CDR2 is YSLEER. V shed 5 bases, J shed 7 bases, and the junction held 20 bases outside the gene matches. The CDR3, as DNA: TGCGCCAGCAGCGGCCAGCCCGCTAATCGATGGGGAGGGAATGAGCAGTTCTTC. The encoded protein is CASSGQPANRWGGNEQFF.

This clonotype was detected many times. This chain uses TRBV12-3 or TRBV12-4 with TRBJ2-5; D possibly corresponds to TRBD2 (6 bases). The CDR3 is 14 amino acids. Trimming took off 6 bases at V and 4 bases at J, with 15 bases between the two ends. This CDR3 reads CASSLPDGGETQYF. CDR3 sequence (DNA): TGTGCCAGCAGCCTACCCGACGGGGGAGAGACCCAGTACTTC.

The V gene is TRBV7-9, the J gene TRBJ1-5, with TRBD1 matching over 10 bases. V dropped 4 bases and J dropped 5; count of bases not matched to a gene: 17. Germline V CDR1 and CDR2: SEHNR, FQNEAQ (reference sequence). This CDR3 contains 19 residues. The CDR3: CASSSSRPGTGDRDQPQHF. CDR3 bases: TGTGCCAGCAGCTCAAGTCGACCCGGGACAGGGGACAGAGATCAGCCCCAGCATTTT. Together with reference TRBV7-9 and TRBJ1-5, the CDR3 gives the full variable domain: DTGVSQNPRHKITKRGQNVTFRCDPISEHNRLYWYRQTLGQGPEFLTYFQNEAQLEKSRLLSDRFSAERPKGSFSTLEIQRTEQGDSAMYLCASSSSRPGTGDRDQPQHFGDGTRLSIL.

This clonotype was counted only a few times. V gene TRBV28 combines with J gene TRBJ2-3, with 12 bases that match TRBD2. The germline gives CDR1 MDHEN, CDR2 SYDVKM. CDR3 length: 18 residues. Germline trimming cut 8 bases from V and 5 bases from J; bases unmatched to any gene: 17. CDR3 DNA: TGTGCCAGCCTCCAAGCGGGACTAGCGGGTGCATTAGAAGATACGCAGTATTTT. Its protein is CASLQAGLAGALEDTQYF. Variable domain in full (rest from reference TRBV28 and TRBJ2-3): DVKVTQSSRYLVKRTGEKVFLECVQDMDHENMFWYRQDPGLGLRLIYFSYDVKMKEKGDIPEGYSVSREKKERFSLILESASTNQTSMYLCASLQAGLAGALEDTQYFGPGTRLTVL.

This clonotype was found many times. The chain is built from TRBV6-6 and TRBJ2-3; 10 bases map to TRBD2. CDR1 is MNHNY and CDR2 is SVGAGI in the germline V gene (reference sequence). V shed 6 bases, J shed 3 bases, and the junction held 12 bases outside the gene matches. The CDR3 consists of 17 residues. For the CDR3, the DNA is TGTGCCAGCAGCCACTTCAATCCTAGCGGGGGTACAGATACGCAGTATTTT. As protein: CASSHFNPSGGTDTQYF.

A few counts support this clonotype. This chain links TRBV12-3 or TRBV12-4 with TRBJ1-6; D is undetermined. The V end was cut by 7 bases, the J end by 4 bases, with 11 bases between. The CDR3 runs to 14 residues. The CDR3 region has the DNA TGTGCCAGCACCCTCTCCGGGTATAATTCACCCCTCCACTTT. Residues: CASTLSGYNSPLHF.

V is TRBV12-3 or TRBV12-4 and J is TRBJ2-7, with TRBD2 identical over 7 bases. This CDR3 region has 14 residues. With 5 bases clipped from V and 4 bases from J, the junction kept 8 bases outside the gene matches. The CDR3 nucleotides read TGTGCCAGCAGTGGGGGGGTCTCTAAGTACGAGCAGTACTTC. Residues: CASSGGVSKYEQYF.

The rearrangement links TRBV27 to TRBJ2-2; TRBD2 matches 7 bases. V trimming: 3 bases; J trimming: 4 bases; junction bases outside the gene matches: 2. Germline CDR1 MNHEY, CDR2 SMNVEV (reference sequence). The CDR3 has 14 residues. CDR3 nucleotide sequence: TGTGCCAGCAGTTTCCTAGCGGCCACCGGGGAGCTGTTTTTT. It specifies CASSFLAATGELFF.

A few counts support this clonotype. This chain joins TRBV7-2 and TRBJ2-3, with 8 positions matching TRBD2. This CDR3 has 16 residues. V shed 6 bases, J shed 4 bases, and the junction held 12 bases outside the gene matches. Germline lookup yields CDR1 SGHTA and CDR2 FQGNSA. The CDR3 region is CASRQRGGGRADTQYF. The CDR3 DNA follows: TGTGCCAGCAGACAAAGAGGCGGGGGGAGGGCAGATACGCAGTATTTT.

This clonotype was found a few times. V is TRBV12-3 or TRBV12-4 and J is TRBJ1-4, with D maybe TRBD1 (5 bases). Trimming stripped 5 bases from V and 3 bases from J, with 10 bases between. The CDR3 runs 14 residues. CDR3 bases: TGTGCCAGCAGTGCAAGGGGCCCTAATGAAAAACTGTTTTTT. It is translated as CASSARGPNEKLFF.

Only a few counts were recorded for this clonotype. The chain is built from TRBV5-6 and TRBJ2-7; D is ambiguous. V lost 9 bases, J lost 0 bases, and 13 bases lay in between. CDR1 is SGHDT, CDR2 YYEEEE, per germline. The CDR3 sequence is 13 residues long. The CDR3 is CATSGKSSYEQYV. CDR3 DNA sequence: TGTGCCACTTCGGGCAAGTCCTCCTACGAGCAGTACGTC.

The chain recombines TRBV6-4 with TRBJ2-7; D uncertain. Germline V CDR1 and CDR2: MRHNA, SNTAGT. CDR3 length: 14 residues. V was cut by 0 bases and J by 9 bases, with 15 bases left in between. The CDR3 reads CASSDSITARAQYV. CDR3 DNA sequence: TGTGCCAGCAGTGACTCGATAACCGCACGGGCGCAGTACGTC.

V usage is TRBV3-1 and J usage is TRBJ2-7; 11 positions match TRBD2. V shed 2 bases and J 2 bases; nucleotides not matched to a gene: 2. Germline CDR1 reads LGHDT; CDR2 reads YNNKEL (reference sequence). This CDR3 is built from 15 residues. CDR3 sequence: CASSQTSGGTYEQYF. The DNA for the CDR3 is TGTGCCAGCAGCCAAACTAGCGGGGGAACCTACGAGCAGTACTTC.